Each of the 2 T cell receptor beta chains below was sequenced from the same sample in a study of T cell responses to AZD1222 COVID-19 vaccine. The protocol was immunoSEQ multiplex PCR, while the TCRdb copy is restricted to in-frame clones and leaves out a portion. The data contain 110,000 or so clones, roughly 86% of them seen just once; the ten biggest clones take up around 2.9%. The sequencing here drew on peripheral blood, taken 28 days after the second AZD1222 dose. These receptors originate from an adult who received the AZD1222 COVID-19 vaccine.

The chain recombines TRBV5-1 with TRBJ1-1; perhaps TRBD1 as D (5 bases). The germline V gene has CDR1 SGHRS and CDR2 YFSETQ. Trimming stripped 4 bases from V and 8 bases from J, with 18 bases between. The CDR3 is 14 residues long. The CDR3 DNA reads as TGCGCCAGCAGCCATCAGGGCGAGGTGGGAGAAGCTTTCTTT. This encodes CASSHQGEVGEAFF.

The J gene is TRBJ1-2, the V gene TRBV4-1, with 7 bases fitting TRBD1. Germline CDR1 is MGHRA and CDR2 is YSYEKL. This CDR3 contains 14 residues. Trimming took 6 bases from V and 8 from J; bases not matched to a gene: 12. This CDR3 reads CASSASGGVSGYTF. CDR3 in DNA: TGCGCCAGCAGTGCTTCAGGGGGGGTCTCCGGCTACACCTTC.